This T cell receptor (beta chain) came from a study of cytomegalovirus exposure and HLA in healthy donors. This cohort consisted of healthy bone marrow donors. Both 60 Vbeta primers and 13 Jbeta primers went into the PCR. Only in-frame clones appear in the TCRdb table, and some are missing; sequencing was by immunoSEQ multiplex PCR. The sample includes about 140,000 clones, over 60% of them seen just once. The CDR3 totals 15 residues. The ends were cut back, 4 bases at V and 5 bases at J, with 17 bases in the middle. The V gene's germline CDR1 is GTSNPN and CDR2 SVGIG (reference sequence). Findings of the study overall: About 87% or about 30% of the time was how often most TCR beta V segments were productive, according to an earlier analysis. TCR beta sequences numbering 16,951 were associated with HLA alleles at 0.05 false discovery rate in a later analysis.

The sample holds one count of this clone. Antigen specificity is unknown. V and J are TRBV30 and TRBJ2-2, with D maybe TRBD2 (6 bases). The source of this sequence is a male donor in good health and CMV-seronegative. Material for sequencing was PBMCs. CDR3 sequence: CAWTSGREGTGELFF. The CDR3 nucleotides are TGTGCCTGGACCTCAGGGCGGGAAGGGACCGGGGAGCTGTTTTTT.